This is a list of T cell receptor beta chains from one sample in a study of blood T cells in healthy people across ages. In TCRdb, the 5' RACE reads were re-called with MiXCR into one record per CDR3 protein. Seen here are about 930,000 distinct CDR3 sequences, 25% to 30% observed once, and the top ten hold 9.5% to 13%. The sample also formed part of further work on T cells of mothers and their children.

Sequenced material: blood. The receptors were sampled from a woman aged 40 to 50 in good health. Each CDR3 is given without its conserved first and last residue. Clone sizes are given selectively: once, few, many, or a class where the clone is expanded.

V,size,CDR3
TRBV7-2,-,ASSRNPGSEAF
TRBV3-1,few,ASSQVEGSGTGIDEQY
TRBV30,many,AWSQHPYEQY
TRBV6-4,-,ASSDDQHNEQY
TRBV7-2,-,ASSLLFNEQF
TRBV5-1,few,ASSHALGDNTEAF
TRBV7-2,few,ASSLASGTSGGALQKTQY
TRBV7-7,many,ASSLGDSGGENEQF
TRBV6-6,-,ASSGKNSGANVLT
TRBV7-6,-,ASSMLVNEQY
TRBV2,many,ASTSRDRDLSYEQY
TRBV27,once,ASSLTMTEYNEQY
TRBV28,few,ASTPRGRGRGDYGYT
TRBV5-1,-,ASSLYGGSSGNTIY
TRBV19,-,ASSIGEPPQH
TRBV3-1,many,ASSQGTQPQH
TRBV7-6,-,ASSLEAGGFADGYT
TRBV11-2,few,ASSLDVPAGGPNEQF
TRBV6-2/TRBV6-3,-,ASSSQQGTRFHNEQF
TRBV5-1,few,ASSQRSTSSGGTLGSQY
TRBV4-1,-,ASSQDAGKT
TRBV12-3/TRBV12-4,many,ASSLRGGYT
TRBV20-1,-,SASSLLGQGTPQPQH
TRBV29-1,medium-sized,SVEGGEGLGTEAF
TRBV7-6,few,ASSRVWIWGQY
TRBV7-8,many,ASSLWGSGTDTQY
TRBV7-9,-,SSMSGNDCEQY
TRBV7-8,few,ASSLSGSRALYKTQY
TRBV11-2,many,ASSLEGTGAYEQY
TRBV5-1,few,ASSQQENYGYT
TRBV4-2,-,ASSQDLGITIYNEQF
TRBV5-1,many,ASSTGGRTDTQY
TRBV29-1,-,CYRQKPYEAF
TRBV10-3,-,AVSGGLMNEQF
TRBV5-1,many,ASSLAQGDYNEQF